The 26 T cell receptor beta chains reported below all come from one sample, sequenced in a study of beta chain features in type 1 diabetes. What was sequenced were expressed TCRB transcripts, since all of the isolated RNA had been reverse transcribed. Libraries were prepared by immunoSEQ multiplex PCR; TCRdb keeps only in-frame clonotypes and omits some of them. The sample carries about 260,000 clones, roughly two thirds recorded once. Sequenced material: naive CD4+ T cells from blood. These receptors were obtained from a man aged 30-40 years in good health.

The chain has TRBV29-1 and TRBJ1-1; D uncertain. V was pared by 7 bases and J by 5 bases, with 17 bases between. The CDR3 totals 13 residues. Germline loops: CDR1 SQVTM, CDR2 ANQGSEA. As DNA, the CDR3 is TGCAGCGCCGGTCTCGGATACAAAACTGAAGCTTTCTTT. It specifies CSAGLGYKTEAFF.

CDR3 loop: CAWSVAGGWDTQYF. The CDR3, as DNA: TGTGCCTGGAGTGTTGCGGGGGGCTGGGATACGCAGTATTTT. The rearrangement links TRBV30 to TRBJ2-3; 8 bases agree with TRBD2. V gave up 0 bases and J gave up 6 bases; unmatched junction bases: 5. The germline V gene has CDR1 GTSNPN and CDR2 SVGIG (reference sequence). The CDR3 extends over 14 amino acids.

In nucleotides, the CDR3 is TGCGCCAGCAGCCAAGGTTTTCAAGCGGTGAGCTCCTACGAGCAGTACTTC. Protein sequence: CASSQGFQAVSSYEQYF. The V and J genes are TRBV4-3 and TRBJ2-7, with TRBD2 as a possible D gene (5 bases). The germline gives CDR1 LGHNA, CDR2 YSLEER. The length of the CDR3 is 17 residues. V was pared by 1 base and J by 0 bases, with 16 bases between.

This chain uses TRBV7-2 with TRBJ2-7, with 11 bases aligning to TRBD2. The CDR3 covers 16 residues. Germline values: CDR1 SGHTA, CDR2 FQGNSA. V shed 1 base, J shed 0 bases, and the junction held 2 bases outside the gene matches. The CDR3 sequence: CASSLEGTSGSYEQYF. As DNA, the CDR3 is TGTGCCAGCAGCTTAGAAGGGACTAGCGGCTCCTACGAGCAGTACTTC.

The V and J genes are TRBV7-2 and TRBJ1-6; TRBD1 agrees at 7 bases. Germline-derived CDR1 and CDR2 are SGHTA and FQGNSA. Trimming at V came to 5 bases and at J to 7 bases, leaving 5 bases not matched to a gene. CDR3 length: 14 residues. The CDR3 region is CASSPGQPNSPLHF. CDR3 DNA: TGTGCCAGCAGCCCGGGACAGCCGAATTCACCCCTCCACTTT.

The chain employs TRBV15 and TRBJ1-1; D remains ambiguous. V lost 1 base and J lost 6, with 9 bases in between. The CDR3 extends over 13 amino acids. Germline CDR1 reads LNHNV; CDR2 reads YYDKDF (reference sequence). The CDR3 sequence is CATSRVVRPEAFF. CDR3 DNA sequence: TGTGCCACCAGCAGAGTCGTGCGTCCTGAAGCTTTCTTT.

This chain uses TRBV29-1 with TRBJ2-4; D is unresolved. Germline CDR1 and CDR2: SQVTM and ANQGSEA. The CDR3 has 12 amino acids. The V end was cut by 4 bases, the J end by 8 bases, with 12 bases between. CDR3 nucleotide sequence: TGCAGCGTTGCGACCGATGTGGACATTCAGTACTTC. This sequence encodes CSVATDVDIQYF.

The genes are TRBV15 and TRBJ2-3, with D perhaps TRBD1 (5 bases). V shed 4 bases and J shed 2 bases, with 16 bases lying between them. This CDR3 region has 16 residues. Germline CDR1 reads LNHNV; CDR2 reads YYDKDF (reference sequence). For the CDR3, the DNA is TGTGCCACCAGCACCAATTACTTAGGGGCCACAGATACGCAGTATTTT. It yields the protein CATSTNYLGATDTQYF.

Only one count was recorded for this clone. CDR3 protein: CASSLAAGLKETQYF. CDR3 nucleotides: TGTGCCAGCAGCTTAGCAGCGGGACTGAAAGAGACCCAGTACTTC. The chain joins TRBV7-2 to TRBJ2-7, with 7 positions matching TRBD2. The assigned J gene may be wrong: the sequence end matches TRBJ2-5 better. CDR3 length: 15 amino acids. Germline lookup yields CDR1 SGHTA and CDR2 FQGNSA.

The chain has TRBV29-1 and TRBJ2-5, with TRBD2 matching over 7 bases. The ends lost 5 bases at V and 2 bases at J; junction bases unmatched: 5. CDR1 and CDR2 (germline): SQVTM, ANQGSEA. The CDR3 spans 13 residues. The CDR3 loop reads CSVLPGGQETQYF. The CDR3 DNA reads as TGCAGCGTTCTCCCCGGGGGGCAAGAGACCCAGTACTTC.

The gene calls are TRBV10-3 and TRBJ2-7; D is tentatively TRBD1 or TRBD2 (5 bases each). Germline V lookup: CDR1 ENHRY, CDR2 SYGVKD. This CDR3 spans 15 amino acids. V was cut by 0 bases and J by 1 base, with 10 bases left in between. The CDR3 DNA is TGTGCCATCAGTGAGTCGACCGGGGCGTCCTACGAGCAGTACTTC. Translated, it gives CAISESTGASYEQYF.

The CDR3 loop reads CAWGRTSNQPQHF. The DNA of the CDR3 is TGTGCCTGGGGGAGGACGAGCAATCAGCCCCAGCATTTT. The rearrangement joins TRBV30 to TRBJ1-5, with D uncertain. The CDR3 extends over 13 amino acids. Looked up from germline, CDR1 is GTSNPN and CDR2 is SVGIG (reference sequence). V shed 5 bases and J shed 1 base, with 9 bases lying between them. Complete variable domain (other parts from reference TRBV30 and TRBJ1-5): SQTIHQWPATLVQPVGSPLSLECTVEGTSNPNLYWYRQAAGRGLQLLFYSVGIGQISSEVPQNLSASRPQDRQFILSSKKLLLSDSGFYLCAWGRTSNQPQHFGDGTRLSIL.

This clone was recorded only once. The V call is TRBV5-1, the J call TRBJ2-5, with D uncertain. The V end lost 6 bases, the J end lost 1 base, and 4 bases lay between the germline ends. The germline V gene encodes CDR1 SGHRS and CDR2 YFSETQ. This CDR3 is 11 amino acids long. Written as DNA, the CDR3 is TGCGCCAGCAAAGCCCAAGAGACCCAGTACTTC. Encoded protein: CASKAQETQYF.

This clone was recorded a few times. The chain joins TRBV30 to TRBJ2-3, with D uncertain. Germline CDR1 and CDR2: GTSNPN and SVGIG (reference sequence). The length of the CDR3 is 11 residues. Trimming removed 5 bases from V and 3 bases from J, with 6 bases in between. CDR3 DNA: TGTGCCTGGGTTAGGACAGATACGCAGTATTTT. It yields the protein CAWVRTDTQYF.

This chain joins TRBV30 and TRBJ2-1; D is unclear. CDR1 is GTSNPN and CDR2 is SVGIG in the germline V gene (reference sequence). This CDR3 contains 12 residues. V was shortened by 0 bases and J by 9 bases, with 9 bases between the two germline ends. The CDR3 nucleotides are TGTGCCTGGAGTGTAGGAGCGACTGAGCAGTTCTTC. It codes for CAWSVGATEQFF.

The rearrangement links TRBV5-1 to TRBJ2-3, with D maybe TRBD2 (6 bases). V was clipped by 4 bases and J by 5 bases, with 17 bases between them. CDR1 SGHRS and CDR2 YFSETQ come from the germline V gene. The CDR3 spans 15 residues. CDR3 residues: CASSPEGSPGDTQYF. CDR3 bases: TGCGCCAGCAGCCCGGAGGGCTCCCCAGGAGATACGCAGTATTTT.

The CDR3 loop is CASSYMLDIREQYF. The CDR3 DNA follows: TGTGCCAGCAGTTACATGTTGGACATCCGCGAGCAGTACTTC. The chain couples TRBV6-5 to TRBJ2-7, with TRBD1 as a possible D gene (5 bases). V lost 2 bases to trimming and J lost 6 bases, with 14 bases between them. The CDR3 is 14 amino acids. Germline CDR1 is MNHEY and CDR2 is SVGAGI.

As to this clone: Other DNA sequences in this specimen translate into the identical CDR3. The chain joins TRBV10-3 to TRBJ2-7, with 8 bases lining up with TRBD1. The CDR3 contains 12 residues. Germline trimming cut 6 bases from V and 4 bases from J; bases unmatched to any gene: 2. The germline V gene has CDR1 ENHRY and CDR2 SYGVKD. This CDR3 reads CAISGQGYEQYF. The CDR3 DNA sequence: TGTGCCATCAGCGGACAGGGATACGAGCAGTACTTC.

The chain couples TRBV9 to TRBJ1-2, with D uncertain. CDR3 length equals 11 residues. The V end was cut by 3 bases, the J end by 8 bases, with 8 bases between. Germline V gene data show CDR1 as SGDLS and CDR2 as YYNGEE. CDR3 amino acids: CASSESGGYTF. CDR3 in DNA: TGTGCCAGCAGCGAATCAGGCGGCTACACCTTC. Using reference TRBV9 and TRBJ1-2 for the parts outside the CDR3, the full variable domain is DSGVTQTPKHLITATGQRVTLRCSPRSGDLSVYWYQQSLDQGLQFLIQYYNGEERAKGNILERFSAQQFPDLHSELNLSSLELGDSALYFCASSESGGYTFGSGTRLTVV.

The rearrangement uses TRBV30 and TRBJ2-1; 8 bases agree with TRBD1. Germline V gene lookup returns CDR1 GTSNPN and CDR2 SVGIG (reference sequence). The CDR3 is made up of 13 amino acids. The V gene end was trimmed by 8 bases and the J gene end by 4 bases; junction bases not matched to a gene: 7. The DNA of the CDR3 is TGTGCCCTGTTGGGACAGGCTTACAATGAGCAGTTCTTC. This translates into CALLGQAYNEQFF.

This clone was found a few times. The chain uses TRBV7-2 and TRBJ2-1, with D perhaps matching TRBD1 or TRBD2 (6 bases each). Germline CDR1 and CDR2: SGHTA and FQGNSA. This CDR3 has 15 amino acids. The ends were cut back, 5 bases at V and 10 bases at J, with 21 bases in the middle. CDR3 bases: TGTGCCAGCAGCACATGGGACTTCTCCCAGGGGGAGCAGTTCTTC. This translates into CASSTWDFSQGEQFF. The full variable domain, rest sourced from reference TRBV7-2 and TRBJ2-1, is GAGVSQSPSNKVTEKGKDVELRCDPISGHTALYWYRQSLGQGLEFLIYFQGNSAPDKSGLPSDRFSAERTGGSVSTLTIQRTQQEDSAVYLCASSTWDFSQGEQFFGPGTRLTVL.

The CDR3 region is CAINDRGYEQYF. CDR3 nucleotides: TGTGCCATCAATGACAGGGGCTACGAGCAGTACTTC. The chain carries TRBV10-3 and TRBJ2-7; 8 bases fit TRBD1. There are 12 residues in the CDR3. The ends lost 7 bases at V and 3 bases at J; junction bases unmatched: 2. CDR1 is ENHRY and CDR2 is SYGVKD in the germline V gene.

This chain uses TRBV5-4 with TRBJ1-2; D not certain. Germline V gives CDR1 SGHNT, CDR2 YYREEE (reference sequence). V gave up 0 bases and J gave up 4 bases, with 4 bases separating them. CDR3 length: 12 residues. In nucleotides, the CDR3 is TGTGCCAGCAGCTTGGACAGCTATGGCTACACCTTC. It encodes CASSLDSYGYTF.

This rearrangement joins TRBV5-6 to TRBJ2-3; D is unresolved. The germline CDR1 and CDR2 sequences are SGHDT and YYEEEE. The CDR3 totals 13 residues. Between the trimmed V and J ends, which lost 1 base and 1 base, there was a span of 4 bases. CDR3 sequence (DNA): TGTGCCAGCAGCTTGTCGGGCACAGATACGCAGTATTTT. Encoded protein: CASSLSGTDTQYF. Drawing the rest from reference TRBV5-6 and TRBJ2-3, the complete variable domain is DAGVTQSPTHLIKTRGQQVTLRCSPKSGHDTVSWYQQALGQGPQFIFQYYEEEERQRGNFPDRFSGHQFPNYSSELNVNALLLGDSALYLCASSLSGTDTQYFGPGTRLTVL.

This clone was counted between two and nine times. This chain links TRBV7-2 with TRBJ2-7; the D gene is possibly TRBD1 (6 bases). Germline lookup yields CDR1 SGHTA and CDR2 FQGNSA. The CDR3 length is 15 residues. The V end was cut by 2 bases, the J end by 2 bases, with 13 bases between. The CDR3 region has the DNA TGTGCCAGCAGCTTATCCCAGGGGTCGGCCTACGAGCAGTACTTC. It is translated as CASSLSQGSAYEQYF. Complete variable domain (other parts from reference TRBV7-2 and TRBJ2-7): GAGVSQSPSNKVTEKGKDVELRCDPISGHTALYWYRQSLGQGLEFLIYFQGNSAPDKSGLPSDRFSAERTGGSVSTLTIQRTQQEDSAVYLCASSLSQGSAYEQYFGPGTRLTVT.

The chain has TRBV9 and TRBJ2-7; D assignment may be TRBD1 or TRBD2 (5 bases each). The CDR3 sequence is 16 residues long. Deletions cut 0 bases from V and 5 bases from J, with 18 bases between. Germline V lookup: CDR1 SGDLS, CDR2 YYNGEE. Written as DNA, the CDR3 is TGTGCCAGCAGCGTAGCTATCGGGGCAGGGATCAACGAGCAGTACTTC. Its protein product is CASSVAIGAGINEQYF.